Sequencing of this TCR beta chain was carried out in a study of read filtering for tumor transcriptome and immune sequencing. Looking at the study overall: Mean patient age was roughly 66 years, range about 45 to 85; over 16 male, about 15 female.

V was cut by 4 bases and J by 3 bases, with 10 bases left in between. Germline CDR1 reads LGHDT; CDR2 reads YNNKEL (reference sequence). The CDR3 extends over 13 amino acids. This library used about 400 ng RNA and molecular barcoded adaptors spanning alpha/delta and beta/gamma chains. TCRdb used MiXCR to reprocess the reads, holding one entry per CDR3 protein. This sample has fewer than 45,000 distinct CDR3 sequences; about 10% occur once, and the top ten carry about 38%. At the time of active disease, bone marrow was collected from every patient. This clonotype showed up many times. The antigen is unknown. General study findings and limits: The CD138-negative fraction was mixed bone marrow immune cells, not pure T cells.

The rearrangement joins TRBV3-1 to TRBJ2-7; D is uncertain. The sequence was collected from a donor at least 40 years old with multiple myeloma. Material: a population of CD138-negative cells sorted from bone marrow. DNA for the CDR3: TGTGCCAGCAGCCCACTTCTGGGCTACGAGCAGTACTTC. Translated, it gives CASSPLLGYEQYF.